Listed below are T cell receptor beta chains from one sample, sequenced in a study of blood T cell repertoires in COVID-19. Method: immunoSEQ multiplex PCR; TCRdb's copy keeps in-frame clones and lacks some. Of about 160,000 clones in the sample, approximately 90% are singletons; the top ten hold about 6.6%. Sample: PBMCs or T cells enriched from blood (not recorded which). The source is a woman between 50 and 59 years old who had recovered from COVID-19. Both conserved end residues are part of each CDR3. D genes are given only for firm matches. Not every row has a clone size; where given, it reads once, few, many or a size class.

CDR3aa | CDR3nt | v_gene | abundance | d_gene | j_gene
CASSQGVQETQYF | TGTGCCAGCTCACAGGGGGTACAAGAGACCCAGTACTTC | TRBV18 | . | . | TRBJ2-5
CASSRSERYGYTF | TGTGCCAGCAGCCGTTCGGAGCGATATGGCTACACCTTC | TRBV3-1/TRBV3-2 | once | . | TRBJ1-2
CAISESIGPGASFGGYTF | TGTGCCATCAGTGAGTCGATTGGCCCAGGGGCGAGCTTCGGGGGCTACACCTTC | TRBV10-3 | . | . | TRBJ1-2
CASSLQGGDPNYGYTF | TGTGCCAGCAGCTTACAGGGGGGGGACCCCAACTATGGCTACACCTTC | TRBV5-6 | once | TRBD1 | TRBJ1-2
CASSPAGGVLERGAFF | TGTGCCAGCTCACCCGCGGGTGGGGTCCTCGAAAGAGGGGCTTTCTTT | TRBV18 | . | . | TRBJ1-1
CATSPGQAGPDEQFF | TGTGCCACCAGCCCGGGACAAGCCGGGCCCGATGAGCAGTTCTTC | TRBV15 | . | . | TRBJ2-1
CASSPQRGPEKLFF | TGTGCCAGCTCACCCCAGAGGGGGCCAGAAAAACTGTTTTTT | TRBV18 | . | TRBD1 | TRBJ1-4
CASSPRQGAEAFF | TGTGCCAGCAGCCCACGACAGGGGGCTGAAGCTTTCTTT | TRBV5-4 | . | TRBD1 | TRBJ1-1
CASSPGGARTEAFF | TGCGCCAGCAGCCCGGGGGGGGCACGGACTGAAGCTTTCTTT | TRBV5-1 | . | . | TRBJ1-1
CARSPLAYWAGELFF | TGTGCCAGAAGCCCTCTAGCGTATTGGGCCGGGGAGCTGTTTTTT | TRBV5-3 | . | . | TRBJ2-2
CASSLWRNTDTQYF | TGTGCCAGCAGTTTATGGCGGAACACAGATACGCAGTATTTT | TRBV27 | . | . | TRBJ2-3
CAISEVDSQETQYF | TGTGCCATCAGTGAGGTGGACTCACAAGAGACCCAGTACTTC | TRBV10-3 | . | . | TRBJ2-5
CASSLAETGGYEQYF | TGTGCCAGCAGCTTAGCAGAGACAGGGGGATACGAGCAGTACTTC | TRBV7-8 | . | TRBD1 | TRBJ2-7
CASSYGQTYQETQYF | TGTGCCAGCAGTTACGGGCAGACGTACCAAGAGACCCAGTACTTC | TRBV6-5 | . | . | TRBJ2-5
CASRATRRTEAFF | TGTGCCAGCAGAGCGACTCGGAGGACTGAAGCTTTCTTT | TRBV6-5 | . | . | TRBJ1-1
CASASSGNTIYF | TGTGCCAGCGCGAGCTCTGGAAACACCATATATTTT | TRBV3-1/TRBV3-2 | . | . | TRBJ1-3
CASSLRMGASYEQYF | TGTGCCAGCAGCTTGAGGATGGGGGCTTCCTACGAGCAGTACTTC | TRBV5-8 | once | . | TRBJ2-7
CASSQGFEGIANEQYF | TGCGCCAGCAGCCAAGGTTTCGAGGGAATAGCGAACGAGCAGTACTTC | TRBV4-3 | . | . | TRBJ2-7
CASVASGGTYNEQFF | TGTGCCAGTGTTGCGAGCGGGGGAACCTACAATGAGCAGTTCTTC | TRBV19 | . | TRBD2 | TRBJ2-1
CATSDDWSGNQPQHF | TGTGCCACCAGTGATGACTGGAGCGGCAATCAGCCCCAGCATTTT | TRBV24-1 | . | . | TRBJ1-5
CAISESGQGNYGYTF | TGTGCCATCAGTGAGTCGGGACAGGGTAACTATGGCTACACCTTC | TRBV10-3 | once | TRBD1 | TRBJ1-2
CSVSLQNTEAFF | TGCAGCGTGAGTCTTCAGAACACTGAAGCTTTCTTT | TRBV29-1 | . | . | TRBJ1-1
CATSESGTGPYEQYF | TGTGCCACCAGTGAATCCGGGACAGGACCCTACGAGCAGTACTTC | TRBV24-1 | . | TRBD1 | TRBJ2-7
CASSLRQGRNTGELFF | TGCGCCAGCAGCTTACGACAGGGAAGGAACACCGGGGAGCTGTTTTTT | TRBV5-1 | . | TRBD1 | TRBJ2-2
CASSATGTYGYTF | TGTGCCAGCAGCGCGACAGGGACCTATGGCTACACCTTC | TRBV7-2 | . | TRBD1 | TRBJ1-2
CASSQEAGFNSPLHF | TGCGCCAGCAGCCAAGAAGCAGGGTTTAATTCACCCCTCCACTTT | TRBV4-3 | once | . | TRBJ1-6
CASSGRRNTIYF | TGTGCCAGCAGCGGGAGGAGAAACACCATATATTTT | TRBV11-2 | . | . | TRBJ1-3
CASSQTRQGTGNTIYF | TGTGCCAGCAGCCAGACCCGACAGGGAACTGGAAACACCATATATTTT | TRBV4-2 | . | TRBD1 | TRBJ1-3
CASSLLADRTDTQYF | TGCGCCAGCAGCCTATTAGCGGACCGCACAGATACGCAGTATTTT | TRBV4-3 | once | . | TRBJ2-3
CASSKLAGTNNEQFF | TGTGCCAGCAGCAAACTAGCGGGCACAAACAATGAGCAGTTCTTC | TRBV7-3 | . | TRBD2 | TRBJ2-1
CASSQDRLAGGQETQYF | TGCGCCAGCAGCCAAGATCGACTAGCGGGGGGCCAAGAGACCCAGTACTTC | TRBV4-3 | . | TRBD2 | TRBJ2-5
CASSQEDNYGYTF | TGTGCCAGCAGTCAGGAGGATAACTATGGCTACACCTTC | TRBV25-1 | . | . | TRBJ1-2
CATEPRDSNQPQHF | TGTGCCACCGAGCCCCGCGACTCCAATCAGCCCCAGCATTTT | TRBV7-9 | . | . | TRBJ1-5
CASSQQGSTLYTF | TGTGCCAGCAGCCAACAGGGGTCGACCCTCTACACCTTC | TRBV7-9 | . | TRBD1 | TRBJ1-2
CATSRDIGVRFF | TGTGCCACCAGCAGAGATATAGGGGTCAGGTTTTTT | TRBV15 | . | . | TRBJ1-4
CASSEGDREQPQHF | TGCGCCAGCAGTGAGGGGGACAGGGAACAGCCCCAGCATTTT | TRBV10-2 | once | TRBD1 | TRBJ1-5
CASSQDDRDFTYEQYF | TGTGCCAGCAGCCAAGATGATAGGGACTTTACCTACGAGCAGTACTTC | TRBV4-2 | . | . | TRBJ2-7
CASSSRTGGASGYTF | TGTGCCAGCAGCTCCCGGACAGGGGGCGCGAGCGGCTACACCTTC | TRBV7-2 | . | TRBD1 | TRBJ1-2
CASSQSPTGRLLNEQFF | TGTGCCAGCAGCCAAAGCCCGACAGGGAGGCTCCTCAATGAGCAGTTCTTC | TRBV21-1 | . | . | TRBJ2-1
CASSPKIQNYGYTF | TGTGCCAGCAGTCCCAAGATACAGAACTATGGCTACACCTTC | TRBV27 | . | . | TRBJ1-2
CASSLALTANEQFF | TGTGCCAGCAGCTTAGCGCTAACTGCCAATGAGCAGTTCTTC | TRBV7-2 | . | . | TRBJ2-1
CASVYWTGGDQPQHF | TGTGCTAGTGTCTACTGGACAGGGGGAGATCAGCCCCAGCATTTT | TRBV12-5 | . | TRBD1 | TRBJ1-5
CASSYSIRSGGQVTGELFF | TGTGCCAGCAGTTACTCGATCCGGTCGGGCGGACAAGTCACCGGGGAGCTGTTTTTT | TRBV6-2/TRBV6-3 | few | . | TRBJ2-2
CASSLGLAGSGTGELFF | TGTGCCAGCTCACTGGGACTAGCGGGCTCCGGAACCGGGGAGCTGTTTTTT | TRBV18 | . | TRBD2 | TRBJ2-2
CASSSAPGQGGTEAFF | TGTGCCAGCAGTTCCGCCCCCGGACAGGGGGGAACTGAAGCTTTCTTT | TRBV6-2/TRBV6-3 | . | TRBD1 | TRBJ1-1
CASSEDSFSGNTIYF | TGTGCCAGCAGCGAAGACAGCTTCTCTGGAAACACCATATATTTT | TRBV9 | few | . | TRBJ1-3
CAWSGGYDQPQHF | TGTGCCTGGAGTGGAGGTTATGATCAGCCCCAGCATTTT | TRBV30 | . | . | TRBJ1-5
CASSPLRAYNEQFF | TGTGCCAGCAGCCCCCTCCGGGCCTACAATGAGCAGTTCTTC | TRBV7-6 | . | . | TRBJ2-1
CASSAREARDTEAFF | TGTGCCAGCAGCGCCAGAGAAGCCCGGGACACTGAAGCTTTCTTT | TRBV9 | once | . | TRBJ1-1
CATSDLPGSDYGYTF | TGTGCCACCAGTGATTTGCCAGGGTCAGACTATGGCTACACCTTC | TRBV24-1 | . | . | TRBJ1-2
CATSRDSGGGDEQFF | TGTGCCACCAGCAGAGATTCGGGCGGGGGGGATGAGCAGTTCTTC | TRBV15 | once | TRBD2 | TRBJ2-1
CASSFTGWGEQFF | TGTGCCAGCAGCTTCACAGGGTGGGGTGAGCAGTTCTTC | TRBV7-2 | . | . | TRBJ2-1
CATSRDSNYGYTF | TGTGCCACCAGTCGGGACAGCAACTATGGCTACACCTTC | TRBV24-1 | . | TRBD1 | TRBJ1-2